This T cell receptor (beta chain) came from a study of cytomegalovirus exposure and HLA in healthy donors (dated by TCRdb to about 2017). The study in broad terms: An earlier analysis of approximately 550 of the donors reported approximately 300 Gb of sequence data and around 120 million unique TCR beta sequences from about 179 million T cells. Besides the first cohort of roughly 700 subjects, a separate validation cohort made up of around 120 different subjects was used. The study used immunosequencing to profile the T cell repertoires of around 600 subjects and linked those repertoires to cytomegalovirus serostatus. The number of donors typed differed by locus, with about 629-630 for A, B, C, DRB1 and DQB1, roughly 520 for DQA1, approximately 580 for DPA1, and about 450 for DPB1. The study was designed to test whether signatures of past pathogen exposure could be identified by cataloging public T cell receptors. The genetic ancestry cluster associated with self-reported Caucasian donors included 65% to 90% of the 350 to 500 genotyped donors. The later analysis used no new phenotypic data to find candidate immune exposures, relying instead on TCR beta sequences and their occurrence across donors. Among 300 to 500 genotyped donors of the cohort, an average of around 250,000 unique TCR beta nucleotide sequences was sequenced per donor, of which 15% to 20% were non-productive. A later analysis re-analyzed previously published TCR beta repertoires from about 600 donors and added high-resolution HLA genotyping to study TCR occurrence patterns. Class I and class II HLA loci were covered by the typing at four-digit resolution. Alongside the repertoire data, information on donor age, sex, ethnicity and CMV serostatus was compiled. In an earlier analysis of over 550 of the donors, high-throughput TCR beta sequencing was used to judge whether each TCR beta V gene segment behaved as functional or pseudogenic. A few DR-DQ haplotypes were treated as single units for association and clustering because of strong linkage in the cohort. High-throughput TCR immunosequencing, statistical association of individual TCRs with disease status, and machine learning were combined to predict cytomegalovirus infection status. All discovery cohort repertoires had been generated on a single sequencing platform. An early release covering approximately 600 HLA-typed donors comprised 300 to 350 gigabases of sequencing data and some 79 million unique TCR sequences. Genome-wide SNP genotypes for about 55% of the roughly 670 donors were used in a later genetic analysis, which treated that subset as a discovery cohort. Study-level results and caveats: The classifier was reported to diagnose cytomegalovirus status with high specificity and sensitivity in both the original cohort and the validation cohort. In this cohort, only TCR beta chains were sequenced, and detectable features were limited by the absence of alpha or paired-chain data. According to a later genetic analysis, donors in an Asian-associated ancestry cluster had fewer N-insertions in productive TCRs than the approximately 700-donor mean. In the study, approximately 160 TCR beta chains were listed as associated with cytomegalovirus. Broadly in line with IMGT annotations, most TCR beta V segments showed up in productive rearrangements about 90% or about 30% of the time in an earlier analysis of roughly 590 of the donors. At a false discovery rate of 0.05, a later analysis linked 16,951 TCR beta sequences to specific HLA alleles. According to a later analysis, TCR association rates differed among HLA loci, with DRB1 alleles showing the most associated TCRs and HLA-C alleles showing the fewest. Some IMGT-functional V segments, including TRBV6-2 and TRBV6-3, could not be distinguished by the 87-base-pair reads and were therefore excluded. When HLA alleles, especially DR and DQ, strongly co-occurred, attributing TCR associations to individual alleles was difficult. A later analysis found that most CMV-associated TCR beta chains appeared HLA-restricted, with HLA associations seemingly driven largely by CMV exposure. A few of the identified cytomegalovirus-associated TCR beta chains were confirmed in vitro to be specific for cytomegalovirus antigens. A further reported finding was that TCR beta sequences accurately predicted the HLA-A and HLA-B alleles for most subjects in the first cohort. V-gene and J-gene trimming of TCR beta chains was associated with a missense DCLRE1C variant in a later genetic analysis, and the association was replicated in an independent cohort. HLA typing was unavailable for some donors at each locus, so association tests used only the typed subset. Linkage disequilibrium might explain the correlated functional status among segregating V segments, but an unknown experimental factor could not be ruled out. In a later analysis, HLA-associated TCR beta chains showed more clonal expansion and lower generation probabilities than non-associated chains that were equally common. It was suggested by the authors that the approach could potentially be generalized to other disease states and immunological phenotypes. The sequencing pipeline was judged likely to have produced a cluster of highly shared sequence variants as a technical artifact. CMV serostatus was the only immune exposure information available for the cohort. A later analysis reported that several top co-occurrence clusters appeared linked to parvovirus B19, influenza, CMV and Epstein-Barr virus. Most TCR sequences were seen in very few donors, while some public TCRs were found in many individuals. The presence/absence analyses assumed that sequencing depth was roughly uniform across donors, and that assumption may not be true. Fewer than 20 rarely observed V segments, including chromosome 9 orphons, were excluded from the earlier analysis of a few hundred of the donors because counts were too low.

Remarks on this clone: It has no known antigen specificity. Base-call qualities are not available, and no considerably larger clone is one nucleotide away.

The cohort comprised hundreds of healthy bone marrow donors. At the time of sampling, all cohort members were nominally healthy, though unrecorded immune exposures were likely present. The donor tested CMV seronegative, placing the donor among the 350 or so seronegative members of the cohort. Every donor gave a peripheral blood sample, and the peripheral blood mononuclear cells from that sample were used for TCR beta sequencing. The Qiagen DNeasy Blood Extraction Kit was used to extract genomic DNA from the blood cell samples. To prepare the library, the immunoSEQ multiplex PCR assay was applied. For the multiplex PCR, a mixture combining 60 forward primers for TCR Vbeta segments and 13 reverse primers for TCR Jbeta segments was used. Amplification of the CDR3 region of rearranged TCR beta genes was performed with a multiplex PCR assay on genomic DNA. The Illumina HiSeq System was used to sequence the amplified TCR beta libraries as 87-base-pair reads. From the authors' description of their analysis: Across the 670 or so repertoires, a later analysis counted 75 million to 90 million unique TCR beta chains, some 11 million of which were shared by at least two donors. To remove PCR and sequencing errors, raw reads were error-corrected and collapsed into unique sequences using a nearest-neighbor algorithm that merged closely related sequences. To assign V, D and J gene segments, CDR3 sequences were aligned to IMGT reference sequences. Each retained sequence needed at least a six-nucleotide match to both a V gene segment and a J gene segment. A rearrangement was called productive if the CDR3 had no stop codons and remained in frame with V and J, and every other rearrangement was called non-productive. CDR3 was defined by IMGT convention, running from the second conserved V-encoded cysteine to the conserved J-encoded phenylalanine. The earlier analysis of about 500 of the donors excluded sequences that lacked an unambiguous match to a single V gene segment. In an earlier analysis of almost 600 of the donors, a V segment was called functional when productive rearrangements were above 56.7%, and segregating when the standard deviation between donors exceeded 5%. A statistical classification framework was built to diagnose cytomegalovirus status from the catalog of TCR beta chain sequences. In a later analysis, TCR nucleotide sequences were compared against IMGT/GENE-DB human TR gene sequences so that V and J genes could be assigned. The TCRdist pipeline was used in a later analysis to assign CDR3 sequences and most-parsimonious VDJ recombination scenarios. In a later analysis, each TCR beta chain was defined by its CDR3 amino acid sequence together with its V-gene family, and reads lacking a unique V-gene family were excluded. As a way to deal with suspected cross-contamination and a sequencing artifact, a later analysis dropped 450 to 600 nucleotide sequences that were highly shared and had low generation probability. In a later analysis, a clonal expansion index was calculated for each public chain from normalized within-repertoire ranks of inferred template counts. Generation probabilities in a later analysis came from a VDJ recombination model fitted to out-of-frame rearrangements, and those results were checked against IGoR. Hypergeometric tests were used in a later analysis to score TCR-TCR, TCR-HLA and TCR-CMV co-occurrence, with a repertoire-size bias correction applied to the TCR pairs. A later analysis estimated false discovery rates by permuting HLA or CMV assignments 20 times. In a later analysis, co-occurring TCRs were grouped using DBSCAN, with TCRdist sequence similarity added in when clustering inside HLA-allele-positive subsets. Co-occurrence clustering excluded repertoires with fewer than 30,000 or more than 120,000 public chains, plus five with anomalous nucleotide sharing. The immuneACCESS repertoire file appears here via TCRdb, limited to in-frame rearrangements. These files lack a portion of the clones; in checked studies, under half of the deficit traces to unresolved V genes, and the cause of the others is not known. Clone size and V and J calls were adopted from that table, with D and trimming inferred from the DNA. This sample gives some 160,000 clones in total; approximately 80% of them show up just once. 2.4% of the sample comes from the top ten.

V is pruned by 4 bases and J by 3 bases, leaving 7 bases of the junction without a gene match. The CDR3 starts with the cysteine, ends with the phenylalanine, and has 15 residues. Only the CDR3 portion is preserved as DNA: 45 bases, with reading frame beginning at the first base. For CDR1 and CDR2, the germline V gene lists SGDLS and YYNGEE. The chain couples TRBV9 to TRBJ2-3, and 8 junction bases match TRBD1. This sequence originates from a man aged 60-69 years in good health and CMV-seronegative. Material: PBMCs. The CDR3 protein sequence reads: CASSLDRGGTDTQYF. The sequence in DNA is TGTGCCAGCAGCTTAGACAGGGGCGGGACAGATACGCAGTATTTT.